The sequence of this TCR beta chain was determined in a study of CD8 T cells in Susac syndrome. Reverse transcription of about 0.5 to 1 ug RNA was carried out with random hexamers. The CDR3 of TCR beta was amplified by immunoSEQ multiplex PCR across 54 Vbeta and 13 Jbeta. TCRdb called the immunoSEQ multiplex PCR reads again in MiXCR, with one record for every CDR3 protein. The sample consists of some 150,000 distinct CDR3 sequences, 85% to 95% of them appearing once. CDR3 length: 13 residues. The germline V gene has CDR1 MNHEY and CDR2 SVGEGT. V gave up 4 bases and J gave up 4 bases, with 7 bases separating them. The individuals used as controls were healthy donors who had been matched for both age and sex. TEMRA cells were enriched by FACS, while CD8+ and CD4+ T cells were obtained through a negative isolation that was performed magnetically.

The sequence was obtained from a human donor in good health. The chain has TRBV6-2 or TRBV6-3 and TRBJ2-2; D is unclear. Sample: CD8+ T cells from PBMCs. The CDR3 region has the DNA TGTGCCAGCAGTTCGGGCATCACCGGGGAGCTGTTTTTT. It is translated as CASSSGITGELFF.